This T cell receptor beta chain emerged from a study of T cell responses to AZD1222 COVID-19 vaccine. TCRdb keeps only in-frame clones here, not all; method: immunoSEQ multiplex PCR. The sample yields roughly 130,000 clones, 75% to 95% seen once. Concerning this clone itself: What it binds is not known.

Study-level points and caveats: Close to half of all spike-specific TCRs reportedly target regions of the variants that are unmutated. The sample set comprised mostly white British donors with more females, and clonal diversity was possibly underestimated. Sampled repertoires all dated from after the peak T cell response.

This TCR came from an adult who received the MenACWY meningococcal vaccine as a control. Sequenced material: peripheral blood, taken 28 days after the second dose of the MenACWY control vaccine.

The CDR3 sequence is CASSIAQSAGELFF. CDR3 DNA sequence: TGTGCCAGTAGTATAGCACAGTCGGCCGGGGAGCTGTTTTTT. V gene TRBV19 combines with J gene TRBJ2-2; D unclear. Germline lookup yields CDR1 LNHDA and CDR2 SQIVND (reference sequence). V lost 1 base, J lost 6 bases, and 9 bases lay in between. This CDR3 region has 14 residues.